Below are 13 T cell receptor beta chains sequenced from a single sample in a study of cytomegalovirus exposure and HLA in healthy donors. PCR primers comprised 60 Vbeta and 13 Jbeta primers. Generated by immunoSEQ multiplex PCR, the TCRdb table keeps only in-frame clones and is missing some. The sample records about 160,000 clones, around 77% being singletons. Sequencing was carried out using PBMCs. The origin of the receptors is a man aged 25-40 years in good health and CMV-seropositive.

Concerning this clone: The limits of the CDR3 on the DNA are not certain, so only TCRdb's listed CDR3 is given. The genes are TRBV21-1 and TRBJ1-1; the D segment call TRBD1 is taken from the table without a DNA check. TRBV21-1 is described as a pseudogene. Inclusive of both ends, the CDR3 amounts to 16 amino acids. The CDR3: CASSKIWGWGNTEAFF.

With regard to this clone: The junction departs from the called germline gene at one end, perhaps through a read error. This sequence joins TRBV11-1 and TRBJ1-1; D unclear. CDR3 size: 15 residues. In germline, CDR1 is SGHAT, CDR2 FQDESV (reference sequence). CDR3 loop: CASNLISIVNTEAFF. The CDR3 nucleotides are TGTGCCAGCAACTTAATAAGCATAGTGAACACTGAAGCTTTCTTT. Supplemented by reference TRBV11-1 and TRBJ1-1, the full variable domain reads EAEVAQSPRYKITEKSQAVAFWCDPISGHATLYWYRQILGQGPELLVQFQDESVVDDSQLPKDRFSAERLKGVDSTLKIQPAELGDSAMYLCASNLISIVNTEAFFGQGTRLTVV.

This clone came up once. The chain recombines TRBV7-9 with TRBJ1-1; TRBD1 aligns across 12 bases. Germline CDR1 reads SEHNR; CDR2 reads FQNEAQ (reference sequence). After removal of 7 bases from V and 6 bases from J, the junction contained 6 bases not matched to a gene. The length of the CDR3 is 14 residues. The CDR3 protein is CASIKGQGASEAFF. Written as DNA, the CDR3 is TGTGCCAGCATAAAGGGACAGGGGGCCTCTGAAGCTTTCTTT. Full variable domain (remainder filled in from reference TRBV7-9 and TRBJ1-1): DTGVSQNPRHKITKRGQNVTFRCDPISEHNRLYWYRQTLGQGPEFLTYFQNEAQLEKSRLLSDRFSAERPKGSFSTLEIQRTEQGDSAMYLCASIKGQGASEAFFGQGTRLTVV.

The chain couples TRBV10-2 to TRBJ2-1; 7 positions match TRBD2. The CDR3 is made up of 14 amino acids. Germline V gene sequence: CDR1 WSHSY, CDR2 SAAADI. V was clipped by 3 bases and J by 6 bases; unmatched bases: 5. CDR3 in amino acids: CASSDRGVGNEQFF. The CDR3 bases are TGCGCCAGCAGTGATCGGGGGGTGGGCAATGAGCAGTTCTTC.

The chain recombines TRBV18 with TRBJ1-1, with 7 bases matching TRBD1. Germline assignment: CDR1 KGHSH and CDR2 LQKENI. The V gene end was trimmed by 5 bases and the J gene end by 1 base; junction bases not matched to a gene: 4. This CDR3 is 14 amino acids long. DNA of the CDR3: TGTGCCAGCTCAGACAGGGACTCGAACACTGAAGCTTTCTTT. This gives the protein CASSDRDSNTEAFF.

The V gene is TRBV7-9, the J gene TRBJ2-1, with 10 bases matching TRBD1. Germline V gene sequence: CDR1 SEHNR, CDR2 FQNEAQ (reference sequence). The trim removed 6 bases at V and 2 bases at J, leaving 7 bases unmatched. This CDR3 is 16 amino acids long. CDR3 bases: TGTGCCAGCAGGGCCGACAGGGGGCCAGCCTACAATGAGCAGTTCTTC. This sequence encodes CASRADRGPAYNEQFF.

The genes are TRBV27 and TRBJ1-1; D not certain. In germline, CDR1 is MNHEY, CDR2 SMNVEV (reference sequence). Trimming stripped 6 bases from V and 7 bases from J, with 18 bases between. CDR3 length equals 14 residues. The CDR3 loop reads CASSPREEAIEAFF. As DNA, the CDR3 is TGTGCCAGCAGCCCCCGGGAGGAGGCGATTGAAGCTTTCTTT.

This chain uses TRBV5-1 with TRBJ2-3; D perhaps matches TRBD2 (7 bases). V lost 4 bases and J lost 2, with 14 bases in between. Germline loops: CDR1 SGHRS, CDR2 YFSETQ. The CDR3 is made up of 15 amino acids. The CDR3 region is CASSPGAGATDTQYF. CDR3 sequence (DNA): TGCGCCAGCAGCCCTGGGGCGGGGGCCACAGATACGCAGTATTTT.

This clone was detected once. The J gene is TRBJ2-7, the V gene TRBV30; possibly TRBD2 for D (7 bases). CDR1 is GTSNPN and CDR2 is SVGIG in the germline V gene (reference sequence). The V gene lost 3 bases and the J gene lost 4 bases, with 16 bases spanning the gap. The CDR3 covers 14 residues. The CDR3 protein is CAWSEGGERYEQYF. The CDR3 DNA sequence: TGTGCCTGGAGCGAGGGGGGGGAAAGATACGAGCAGTACTTC.

The count of this clone is one. This chain connects TRBV7-3 to TRBJ2-5; D might be TRBD1 (5 bases). Trimming stripped 5 bases from V and 8 bases from J, with 18 bases between. The CDR3 totals 14 residues. CDR1 is SGHTA and CDR2 is FQGTGA in the germline V gene. Written as DNA, the CDR3 is TGTGCCAGCAGCCCTTCAGGGCAGCACGAAACCCAGTACTTC. Protein sequence: CASSPSGQHETQYF.

This chain joins TRBV28 and TRBJ1-3; 9 positions agree with TRBD1. V lost 7 bases and J lost 0; bases outside the gene matches: 7. This CDR3 has 16 residues. Germline loops: CDR1 MDHEN, CDR2 SYDVKM. The DNA of the CDR3 is TGTGCCAGCACCCGGGGGACAGGGAGCTCTGGAAACACCATATATTTT. This codes for CASTRGTGSSGNTIYF. Based on the CDR3 plus reference TRBV28 and TRBJ1-3, the full variable domain is DVKVTQSSRYLVKRTGEKVFLECVQDMDHENMFWYRQDPGLGLRLIYFSYDVKMKEKGDIPEGYSVSREKKERFSLILESASTNQTSMYLCASTRGTGSSGNTIYFGEGSWLTVV.

The chain is built from TRBV4-3 and TRBJ1-6; D is undetermined. Germline values: CDR1 LGHNA, CDR2 YSLEER. CDR3 length equals 16 residues. Trimming took 0 bases from V and 5 from J, leaving 11 bases between them. The CDR3 sequence is CASSQEWIRNNSPLHF. CDR3 in DNA: TGCGCCAGCAGCCAAGAGTGGATCAGGAATAATTCACCCCTCCACTTT.

CDR3 region: CASSPRGREQFF. The CDR3 nucleotides read TGTGCCAGCAGCCCAAGGGGGCGTGAGCAGTTCTTC. The V call is TRBV7-6, the J call TRBJ2-1; 7 bases match TRBD1. V dropped 5 bases and J dropped 9; count of bases not matched to a gene: 4. Germline CDR1 and CDR2: SGHVS and FNYEAQ. The CDR3 loop spans 12 amino acids.